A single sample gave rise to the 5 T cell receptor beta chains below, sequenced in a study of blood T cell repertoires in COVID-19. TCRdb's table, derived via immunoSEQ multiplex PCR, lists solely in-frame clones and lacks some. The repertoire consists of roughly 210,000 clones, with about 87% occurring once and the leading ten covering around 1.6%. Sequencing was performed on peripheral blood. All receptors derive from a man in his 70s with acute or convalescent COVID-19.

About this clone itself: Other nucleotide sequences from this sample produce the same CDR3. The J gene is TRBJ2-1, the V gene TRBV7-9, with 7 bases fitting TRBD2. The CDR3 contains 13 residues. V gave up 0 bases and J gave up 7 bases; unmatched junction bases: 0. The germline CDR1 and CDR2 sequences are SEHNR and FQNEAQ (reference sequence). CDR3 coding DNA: TGTGCCAGCAGCTTAGCGGGGGGGAATGAGCAGTTCTTC. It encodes CASSLAGGNEQFF. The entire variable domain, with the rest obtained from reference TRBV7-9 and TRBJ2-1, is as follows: DTGVSQNPRHKITKRGQNVTFRCDPISEHNRLYWYRQTLGQGPEFLTYFQNEAQLEKSRLLSDRFSAERPKGSFSTLEIQRTEQGDSAMYLCASSLAGGNEQFFGPGTRLTVL.

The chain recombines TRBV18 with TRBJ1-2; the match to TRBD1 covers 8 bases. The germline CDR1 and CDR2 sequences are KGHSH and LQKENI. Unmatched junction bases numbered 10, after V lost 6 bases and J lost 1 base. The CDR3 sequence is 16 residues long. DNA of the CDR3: TGTGCCAGCTCTTCCGCAGACAGGGGTCTTAACTATGGCTACACCTTC. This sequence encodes CASSSADRGLNYGYTF. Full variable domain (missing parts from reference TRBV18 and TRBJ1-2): NAGVMQNPRHLVRRRGQEARLRCSPMKGHSHVYWYRQLPEEGLKFMVYLQKENIIDESGMPKERFSAEFPKEGPSILRIQQVVRGDSAAYFCASSSADRGLNYGYTFGSGTRLTVV.

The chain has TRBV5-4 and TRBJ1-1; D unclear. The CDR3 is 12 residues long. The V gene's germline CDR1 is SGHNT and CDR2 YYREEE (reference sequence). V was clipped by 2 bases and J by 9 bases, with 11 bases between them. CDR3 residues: CASSFPGGQAFF. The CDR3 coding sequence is TGTGCCAGCAGCTTCCCCGGAGGTCAAGCTTTCTTT.

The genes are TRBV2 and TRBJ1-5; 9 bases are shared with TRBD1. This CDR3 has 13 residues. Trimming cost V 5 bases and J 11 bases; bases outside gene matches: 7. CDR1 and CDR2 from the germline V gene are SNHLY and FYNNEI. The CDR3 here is CASSMGQGRAQHF. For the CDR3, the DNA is TGTGCCAGCAGTATGGGACAGGGTAGGGCCCAGCATTTT.

The CDR3 region has the DNA TGTGCCAGCAGCCTTATAGCGGGAGAATACGAGCAGTACTTC. This gives the protein CASSLIAGEYEQYF. The chain employs TRBV3-1 (or the pseudogene TRBV3-2) and TRBJ2-7; 9 positions agree with TRBD2. Germline values: CDR1 LGHDT, CDR2 YNNKEL (reference sequence). With 4 bases clipped from V and 4 bases from J, the junction kept 5 bases outside the gene matches. The CDR3 has 14 amino acids.